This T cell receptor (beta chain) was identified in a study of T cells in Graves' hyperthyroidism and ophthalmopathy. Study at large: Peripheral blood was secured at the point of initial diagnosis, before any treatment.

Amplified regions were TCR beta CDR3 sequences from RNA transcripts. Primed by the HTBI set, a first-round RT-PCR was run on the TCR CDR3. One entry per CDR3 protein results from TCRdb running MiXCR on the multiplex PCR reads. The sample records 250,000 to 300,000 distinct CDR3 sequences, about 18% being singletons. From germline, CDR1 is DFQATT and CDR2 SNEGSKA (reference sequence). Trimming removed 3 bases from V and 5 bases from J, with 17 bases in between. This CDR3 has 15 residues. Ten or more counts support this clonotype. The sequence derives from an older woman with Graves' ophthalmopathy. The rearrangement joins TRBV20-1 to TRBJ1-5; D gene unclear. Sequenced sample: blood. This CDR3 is CSASAAGHLDQPQHF. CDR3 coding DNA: TGCAGTGCTAGTGCGGCAGGCCATCTGGATCAGCCCCAGCATTTT.